This entry is about one T cell receptor (beta chain). The data originate from a study of blood T cell repertoires in COVID-19. The overall study: Samples representing acute and convalescent COVID-19 were sourced from the United States, Italy and Spain. Nucleic acid was either cDNA or gDNA, and it came from T cells, B-cell-depleted T cells, or PBMCs.

In the study's own analysis: Reference gene primer amplification gave nucleated cell count estimates. Here immunoSEQ multiplex PCR was the method, and the copy in TCRdb shows in-frame clones only, minus some. V, J and clone size were drawn from that table, and D and trimming were deduced from the DNA. The sample contains around 170,000 clones, around four fifths of which appear only once. The CDR3 runs to 17 residues. Germline trimming cut 1 base from V and 2 bases from J; bases unmatched to any gene: 6. Germline CDR1 is SEHNR and CDR2 is FQNEAQ (reference sequence). This clonotype originated in an older woman with acute or convalescent COVID-19. The sequencing input was peripheral blood. The chain combines TRBV7-9 with TRBJ2-2; 8 nucleotides align to TRBD1. The CDR3 DNA is TGTGCCAGCAGCTTAGGTGGCGGACAGGGAAACACCGGGGAGCTGTTTTTT. Translating gives CASSLGGGQGNTGELFF.